This T cell receptor beta chain was sequenced in a study of blood T cell repertoires in COVID-19. The CDR3 consists of 15 residues. The germline V gene encodes CDR1 MDHEN and CDR2 SYDVKM. V was pared by 5 bases and J by 2 bases, with 15 bases between. This clone is a singleton in its sample. Original processing methods: Researchers report that nucleated cell counts were estimated from reference gene primer amplification. Using immunoSEQ multiplex PCR, the repertoire was profiled, and TCRdb retains in-frame clones only, with some absent. The V and J calls and the clone size are those of that table, but D and trimming were determined from the DNA. The table includes tens of thousands of clones, roughly 80% detected once.

The sequence derives from a man aged 70 or older with COVID-19, enrolled during active disease. The specimen sequenced was peripheral blood. V gene TRBV28 combines with J gene TRBJ1-2; TRBD1 might be the D (6 bases). The CDR3 is CASSQRTDVNYGYTF. Here the CDR3 DNA reads TGTGCCAGCAGTCAACGGACAGACGTCAACTATGGCTACACCTTC.